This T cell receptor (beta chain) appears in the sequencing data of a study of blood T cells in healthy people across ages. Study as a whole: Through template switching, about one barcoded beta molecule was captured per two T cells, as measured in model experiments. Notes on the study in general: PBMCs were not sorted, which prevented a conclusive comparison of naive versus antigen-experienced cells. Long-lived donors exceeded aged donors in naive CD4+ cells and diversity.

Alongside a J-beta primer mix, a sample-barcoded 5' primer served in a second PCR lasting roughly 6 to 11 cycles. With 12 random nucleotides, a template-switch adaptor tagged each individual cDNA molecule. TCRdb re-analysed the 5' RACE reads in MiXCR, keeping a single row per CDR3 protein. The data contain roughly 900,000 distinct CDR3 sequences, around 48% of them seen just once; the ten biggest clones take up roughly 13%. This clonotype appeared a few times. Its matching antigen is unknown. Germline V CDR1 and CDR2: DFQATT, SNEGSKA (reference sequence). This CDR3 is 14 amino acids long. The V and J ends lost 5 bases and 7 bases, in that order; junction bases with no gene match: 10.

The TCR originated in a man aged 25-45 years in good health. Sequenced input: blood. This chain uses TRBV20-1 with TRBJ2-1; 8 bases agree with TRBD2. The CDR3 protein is CSAPQAGGGNEQFF. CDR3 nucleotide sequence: TGCAGTGCTCCCCAGGCGGGGGGAGGGAATGAGCAGTTCTTC.